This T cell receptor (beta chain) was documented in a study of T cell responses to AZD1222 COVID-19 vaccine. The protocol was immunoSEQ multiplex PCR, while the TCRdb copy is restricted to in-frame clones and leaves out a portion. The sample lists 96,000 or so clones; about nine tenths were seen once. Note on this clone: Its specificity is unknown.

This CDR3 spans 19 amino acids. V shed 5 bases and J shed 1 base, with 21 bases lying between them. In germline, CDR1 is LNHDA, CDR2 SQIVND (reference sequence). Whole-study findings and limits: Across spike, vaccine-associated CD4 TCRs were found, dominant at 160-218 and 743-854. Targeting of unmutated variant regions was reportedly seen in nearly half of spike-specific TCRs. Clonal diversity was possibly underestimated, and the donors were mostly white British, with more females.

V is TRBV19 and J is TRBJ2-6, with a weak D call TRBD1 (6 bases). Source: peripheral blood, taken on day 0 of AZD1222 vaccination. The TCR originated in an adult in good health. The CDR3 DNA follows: TGTGCCAGTAGTTTTTTATTTCACCAGGGACAATCTGGGGCCAACGTCCTGACTTTC. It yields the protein CASSFLFHQGQSGANVLTF. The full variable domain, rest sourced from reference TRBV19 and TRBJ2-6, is DGGITQSPKYLFRKEGQNVTLSCEQNLNHDAMYWYRQDPGQGLRLIYYSQIVNDFQKGDIAEGYSVSREKKESFPLTVTSAQKNPTAFYLCASSFLFHQGQSGANVLTFGAGSRLTVL.